This TCR beta chain emerged from a study of OX40 agonist ivuxolimab in advanced cancers. Study context: The dose-escalation cohort was approximately 85% male, with a mean age of approximately 61 years, ranging about 23 to 90. Under the entry rules, prior anti-PD-1, anti-PD-L1 or anti-CTLA-4 therapy was allowed, and 35% to 40% had some.

Sequencing was performed with immunoSEQ multiplex PCR; in TCRdb, only in-frame clones are kept and a portion is missing. This table holds roughly 49,000 clones, roughly 90% found once. This CDR3 spans 15 amino acids. Germline values: CDR1 WSHSY, CDR2 SAAADI. The ends lost 2 bases at V and 10 bases at J; junction bases unmatched: 8. Material: CD4+ or CD8+ T cells sorted from blood, obtained in a trial of the OX40 agonist ivuxolimab. V and J are TRBV10-2 and TRBJ2-1, with 10 positions matching TRBD1. The clonotype comes from an adult with an advanced solid tumor such as melanoma, head and neck, liver or kidney cancer. CDR3 amino acids: CASSEPDRGHGEQFF. The CDR3 DNA is TGCGCCAGCAGTGAGCCTGACAGGGGGCACGGGGAGCAGTTCTTC.